Listed below are T cell receptor beta chains from one sample, sequenced in a study of blood T cell repertoires in COVID-19. Profiled with immunoSEQ multiplex PCR; TCRdb holds only in-frame clones, not every one. The sample carries fewer than 250,000 clones, roughly 86% recorded once. What was sequenced was peripheral blood. These receptors were obtained from a woman in her sixties or seventies who had recovered from COVID-19. The CDR3 runs from the conserved cysteine through the conserved F or W. The D gene is left open where the match is weak. Where a row states a size, it is once, few, many or the class of an expanded clone; other rows omit it.

v_gene	abundance	j_gene	d_gene	CDR3nt	CDR3aa
TRBV28	once	TRBJ2-7	TRBD1	TGTGCCAGCAGTTTAGCAGGCAGGGGGAACGAGCAGTACTTC	CASSLAGRGNEQYF
TRBV6-5	NA	TRBJ2-7	NA	TGTGCCAGCAGTTACGGGAGGGGGTCCGTCAACGAGCAGTACTTC	CASSYGRGSVNEQYF
TRBV28	NA	TRBJ1-6	NA	TGTGCCAGCCGGGGGGGCGCGGAATCACCCCTCCACTTT	CASRGGAESPLHF
TRBV10-3	few	TRBJ1-1	NA	TGTGCCATCAGTGAGGGGGGCGCGGCGAACACTGAAGCTTTCTTT	CAISEGGAANTEAFF
TRBV7-9	NA	TRBJ1-4	NA	TGTGCCAGCAGCTTAGCTTCCGGTAATGAAAAACTGTTTTTT	CASSLASGNEKLFF
TRBV10-2	NA	TRBJ2-2	TRBD2	TGCGCCAGCAGATTAGCGGGGGGGCAGAACACCGGGGAGCTGTTTTTT	CASRLAGGQNTGELFF
TRBV9	NA	TRBJ2-5	NA	TGTGCCAGCAGCGTAGCGATTCAGCGCCAAGAGACCCAGTACTTC	CASSVAIQRQETQYF
TRBV5-1	NA	TRBJ2-1	NA	TGCGCCAGCAGCTTGAATGGCGGCTACAATGAGCAGTTCTTC	CASSLNGGYNEQFF
TRBV7-3	NA	TRBJ2-1	TRBD2	TGTGCCAGCAGCAAAGCGGGGGCTTCGAATGAGCAGTTCTTC	CASSKAGASNEQFF
TRBV4-1	NA	TRBJ2-2	NA	TGCGCCAGCAGCCTTAATACGGGTACGAACACCGGGGAGCTGTTTTTT	CASSLNTGTNTGELFF
TRBV4-1	NA	TRBJ1-2	NA	TGCGCCAGCAGCCAGGGGCCGTTTATGGGGTTCTATGGCTACACCTTC	CASSQGPFMGFYGYTF
TRBV10-3	NA	TRBJ2-7	NA	TGTGCCATCAGTGAGGAGGCCTACGAGCAGTACTTC	CAISEEAYEQYF
TRBV9	NA	TRBJ1-2	NA	TGTGCCAGCAGCGTAAAGGATCCGGGGGTGCGCTACACCTTC	CASSVKDPGVRYTF
TRBV4-2	few	TRBJ1-6	TRBD1	TGTGCCAGCAGCCAACCAACAGGGGTAAATTCACCCCTCCACTTT	CASSQPTGVNSPLHF
TRBV7-9	NA	TRBJ2-3	TRBD2	TGTGCCAGCGCACCCCCACTAGCGGGGGGCACAGATACGCAGTATTTT	CASAPPLAGGTDTQYF
TRBV19	once	TRBJ1-3	NA	TGTGCCAGTAGTATTGTTCACCAGCCAGGTGGAAACACCATATATTTT	CASSIVHQPGGNTIYF
TRBV4-1	NA	TRBJ2-5	NA	TGCGCCAGCAGCCAATACGGCGGGACGGTCCAAGAGACCCAGTACTTC	CASSQYGGTVQETQYF
TRBV6-4	once	TRBJ2-7	TRBD1	TGTGCCAGCAGTCCCTCCCGGGACAGCTACGAGCAGTACTTC	CASSPSRDSYEQYF
TRBV3-1/TRBV3-2	NA	TRBJ2-5	NA	TGTGCCAGCAGCTACCAATCTACCCCCCAGACCCAGTACTTC	CASSYQSTPQTQYF
TRBV5-1	NA	TRBJ2-1	TRBD2	TGCGCCAGCAGCTTGGAAGCGGGGAATGAGCAGTTCTTC	CASSLEAGNEQFF
TRBV7-8	NA	TRBJ1-3	NA	TGTGCCAGCAGCCGCAGGGTTTCTGGAAACACCATATATTTT	CASSRRVSGNTIYF
TRBV5-1	NA	TRBJ2-1	TRBD2	TGCGCCAGCAGCCCGGGCGCTAGACTAGCGGGGGGCAACAATGAGCAGTTCTTC	CASSPGARLAGGNNEQFF
TRBV2	NA	TRBJ2-7	TRBD2	TGTGCCAGCATCCCAGGACTAGCGGGGGTCGAGCAGTACTTC	CASIPGLAGVEQYF
TRBV7-2	NA	TRBJ1-4	NA	TGTGCCAGCAGCTTACCGCAGTTCGAAAAACTGTTTTTT	CASSLPQFEKLFF
TRBV7-3	few	TRBJ2-1	TRBD1	TGTGCCAGCAGCTTACGACAGGGAACTGAGCAGTTCTTC	CASSLRQGTEQFF
TRBV3-1/TRBV3-2	NA	TRBJ2-1	NA	TGTGCCAGCAGCGCCACGACTAGTTTCCCTTACAATGAGCAGTTCTTC	CASSATTSFPYNEQFF
TRBV19	NA	TRBJ2-3	TRBD2	TGTGCCAGTAGTCCCTCCGGGACTAGCTACGATACGCAGTATTTT	CASSPSGTSYDTQYF
TRBV28	NA	TRBJ1-1	TRBD1	TGTGCCAGCAGATTCTCGGCGACAGGGGTGGACACTGAAGCTTTCTTT	CASRFSATGVDTEAFF
TRBV9	NA	TRBJ2-1	TRBD1	TGTGCCAGCAGCGTGTGGACAGGGGGTAATGAGCAGTTCTTC	CASSVWTGGNEQFF
TRBV2	NA	TRBJ2-5	TRBD1	TGTGCCAGCAGTCCGCGGACAGGAGAGGGGACCCAGTACTTC	CASSPRTGEGTQYF
TRBV15	NA	TRBJ1-5	NA	TGTGCCACCAGCAGAGAATTCCAGGGGCTCCAACCCCAGCATTTT	CATSREFQGLQPQHF
TRBV14	NA	TRBJ2-7	NA	TGTGCCAGCAGCCGTAACCTACAGGGCGGGCAGTACTTC	CASSRNLQGGQYF
TRBV5-1	once	TRBJ2-7	TRBD1	TGCGCCAGCAGCTTGCAGGGACAGGGGGCCTACGAGCAGTACTTC	CASSLQGQGAYEQYF
TRBV9	once	TRBJ2-3	NA	TGTGCCAGCAGCGAGACCAGACAGAGCACAGATACGCAGTATTTT	CASSETRQSTDTQYF
TRBV4-1	NA	TRBJ2-3	NA	TGCGCCAGCAGCCCCCAAGGGGATACACGGGCAGATACGCAGTATTTT	CASSPQGDTRADTQYF